This T cell receptor (beta chain) was sequenced in a study of human T cells and chemical hapten exposure. The CDR3 is 15 amino acids. Trimming removed 6 bases from V and 0 bases from J; junction bases left unmatched: 4. CDR1 and CDR2 (germline): MNHNY, SVGAGI (reference sequence). Time point noted: pre-sensitization, week 0. Noted treatment: therapeutic diphenylcyclopropenone sensitization with weekly scalp DPC. For this clonotype: Its target is not known.

TCRdb re-called the RACE reads through MiXCR, storing one row per CDR3 protein. Of approximately 180,000 distinct CDR3 sequences in the sample, around 30% were seen once. General study points: Expanded TCRs made up significantly more big CDR3 similarity clusters than controls did.

The sample consisted of whole blood, taken in connection with sensitization to the hapten diphenylcyclopropenone (DPC). The chain couples TRBV6-6 to TRBJ1-4, with 7 nucleotides matching TRBD1. The TCR comes from a woman between 25 and 40 years old with alopecia areata. Some clones in this sample may be carry-over from other donors' samples. The CDR3: CASRAGTATNEKLFF. In DNA, the CDR3 is TGTGCCAGCAGGGCCGGGACAGCAACTAATGAAAAACTGTTTTTT.